Following are 6 T cell receptor beta chains from one sample sequenced in a study of blood T cell repertoires in COVID-19. Only in-frame clones appear in the TCRdb table, and some are missing; sequencing was by immunoSEQ multiplex PCR. Altogether over 200,000 clones are present, roughly 76% being singletons, with the ten largest covering 4.5% to 5.5%. Sequencing was carried out using peripheral blood. The receptors derive from a human donor in a cohort sampled during active COVID-19.

This chain links TRBV7-2 with TRBJ1-2; the D gene is possibly TRBD1 (5 bases). Trimming cost V 2 bases and J 5 bases, with 15 bases left between them. From germline, CDR1 is SGHTA and CDR2 FQGNSA. This CDR3 comprises 15 residues. CDR3 DNA sequence: TGTGCCAGCAGCTTAAGGGCCCCGACAGCTTATGGCTACACCTTC. It is translated as CASSLRAPTAYGYTF.

To note about this clone: This specimen includes other DNA sequences encoding the same CDR3. This sequence joins TRBV27 and TRBJ2-5; 11 nucleotides agree with TRBD2. This CDR3 comprises 15 residues. CDR1 is MNHEY and CDR2 is SMNVEV in the germline V gene (reference sequence). V lost 5 bases to trimming and J lost 4 bases; unmatched junction nucleotides: 6. The CDR3 nucleotides read TGTGCCAGCAGTCCACAACTAGCGGGAGCAGAGACCCAGTACTTC. The encoded protein is CASSPQLAGAETQYF.

The chain joins TRBV4-2 to TRBJ2-3; 7 bases agree with TRBD1. This CDR3 region has 14 residues. The V gene end was trimmed by 1 base and the J gene end by 4 bases; junction bases not matched to a gene: 2. From germline, CDR1 is LGHNA and CDR2 YNFKEQ. CDR3 DNA: TGTGCCAGCAGCCAAGTTACAGGGGCAGATACGCAGTATTTT. It translates to CASSQVTGADTQYF.

The chain has TRBV20-1 and TRBJ2-7, with D maybe TRBD2 (6 bases). V shed 3 bases and J shed 5 bases, with 17 bases lying between them. CDR1 is DFQATT, CDR2 SNEGSKA, per germline (reference sequence). The CDR3 covers 14 residues. The CDR3: CSASNPGRIHEQYF. The CDR3 nucleotides read TGCAGTGCTAGTAACCCAGGGAGGATCCACGAGCAGTACTTC.

The chain uses TRBV6-5 and TRBJ2-1; 7 bases align to TRBD2. There are 14 residues in the CDR3. Germline CDR1 MNHEY, CDR2 SVGAGI. V shed 7 bases, J shed 7 bases, and the junction held 10 bases outside the gene matches. DNA for the CDR3: TGTGCCAGCACGGTGGGAGGGCCTGGGAATGAGCAGTTCTTC. Translation gives CASTVGGPGNEQFF.

The chain joins TRBV23-1 to TRBJ2-7, with 11 bases aligning to TRBD1. TRBV23-1 is an ORF, and what it does is uncertain. The CDR3 has 17 residues. Trimming took 3 bases from V and 3 from J; bases not matched to a gene: 10. CDR3 DNA sequence: TGCGCCAGCAGTCACCTCCCCTGGGACAGGGGGTACTACGAGCAGTACTTC. Protein sequence: CASSHLPWDRGYYEQYF.